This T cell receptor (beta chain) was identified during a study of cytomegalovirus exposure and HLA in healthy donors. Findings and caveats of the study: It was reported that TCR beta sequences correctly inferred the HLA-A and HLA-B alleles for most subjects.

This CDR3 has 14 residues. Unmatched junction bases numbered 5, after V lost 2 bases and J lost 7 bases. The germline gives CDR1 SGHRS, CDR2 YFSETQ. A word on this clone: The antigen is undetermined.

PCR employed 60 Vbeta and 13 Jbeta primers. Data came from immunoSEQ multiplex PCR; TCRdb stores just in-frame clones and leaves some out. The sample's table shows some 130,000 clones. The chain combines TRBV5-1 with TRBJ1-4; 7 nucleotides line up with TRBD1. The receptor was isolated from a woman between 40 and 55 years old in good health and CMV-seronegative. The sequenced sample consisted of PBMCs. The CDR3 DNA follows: TGCGCCAGCAGCTTAGGACAGGAGTCTGAAAAACTGTTTTTT. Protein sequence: CASSLGQESEKLFF. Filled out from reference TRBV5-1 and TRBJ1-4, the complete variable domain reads KAGVTQTPRYLIKTRGQQVTLSCSPISGHRSVSWYQQTPGQGLQFLFEYFSETQRNKGNFPGRFSGRQFSNSRSEMNVSTLELGDSALYLCASSLGQESEKLFFGSGTQLSVL.